Each of the 2 T cell receptor beta chains below was sequenced from the same sample in a study of post-analysis software for immune sequencing data. Their specific antigens are unknown. TCR beta cDNA libraries included unique molecular identifiers. TCRdb analysed the PCR reads with MiXCR anew, one entry per CDR3 protein. The sample records roughly 800,000 distinct CDR3 sequences, just over 45% being singletons. The study's findings and limits: Patients showed TRBV5-6, TRBV5-1 and TRBV20-1 among a few TRBV segments more frequent than in controls.

The sequenced material came from blood. The receptors originated from a girl between 5 and 17 years old with multiple sclerosis.

The rearrangement links TRBV3-1 to TRBJ2-3; the match to TRBD2 covers 7 bases. This CDR3 has 17 amino acids. Trimming at V came to 0 bases and at J to 0 bases, leaving 6 bases not matched to a gene. Germline lookup yields CDR1 LGHDT and CDR2 YNNKEL (reference sequence). CDR3 sequence: CASSQDRISGSTDTQYF. The CDR3 DNA reads TGTGCCAGCAGCCAAGATCGGATTAGCGGGAGCACAGATACGCAGTATTTT.

The chain has TRBV25-1 and TRBJ2-5; 8 nucleotides line up with TRBD2. Trimming took 2 bases from V and 4 from J; bases not matched to a gene: 3. The CDR3 consists of 14 residues. Germline CDR1 MGHDK, CDR2 SYGVNS. In DNA form, the CDR3 reads TGTGCCAGCAGTGAACGGGGGGGCCCAGAGACCCAGTACTTC. This encodes CASSERGGPETQYF.